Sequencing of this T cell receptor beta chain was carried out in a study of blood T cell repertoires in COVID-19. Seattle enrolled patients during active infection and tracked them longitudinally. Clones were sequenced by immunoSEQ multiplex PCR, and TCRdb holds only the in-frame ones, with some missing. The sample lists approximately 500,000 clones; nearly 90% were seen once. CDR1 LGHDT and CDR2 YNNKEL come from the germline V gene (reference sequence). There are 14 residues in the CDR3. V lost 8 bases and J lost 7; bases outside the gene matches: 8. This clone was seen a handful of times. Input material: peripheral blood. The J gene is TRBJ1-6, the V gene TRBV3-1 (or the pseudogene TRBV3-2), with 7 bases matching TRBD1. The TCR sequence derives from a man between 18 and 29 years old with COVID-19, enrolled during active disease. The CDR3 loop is CASSDRAVNSPLHF. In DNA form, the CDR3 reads TGTGCCAGCTCCGACAGGGCCGTGAATTCACCCCTCCACTTT.